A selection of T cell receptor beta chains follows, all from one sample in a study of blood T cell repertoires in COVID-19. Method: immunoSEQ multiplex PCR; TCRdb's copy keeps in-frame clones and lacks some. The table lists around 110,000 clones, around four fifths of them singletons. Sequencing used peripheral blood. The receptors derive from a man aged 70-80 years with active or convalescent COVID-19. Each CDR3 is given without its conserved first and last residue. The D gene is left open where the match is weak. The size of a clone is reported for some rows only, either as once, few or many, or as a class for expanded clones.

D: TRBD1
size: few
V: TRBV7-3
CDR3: ASSLQGAGSPLH

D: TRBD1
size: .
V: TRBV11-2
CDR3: ASSSDRGSYIIGEQF

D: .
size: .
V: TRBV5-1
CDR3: ASSLATSATNEKLF

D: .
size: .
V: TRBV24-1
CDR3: ATSAPGLSEQF

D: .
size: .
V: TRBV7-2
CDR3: ASSLAVGSSYNEQF

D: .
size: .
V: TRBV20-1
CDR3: SANPGTEAF

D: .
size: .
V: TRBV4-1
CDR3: ASARDWFYEQY

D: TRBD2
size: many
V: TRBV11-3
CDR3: ASSSRTSGGADEQY

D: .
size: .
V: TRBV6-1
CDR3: ASSDRGRNSPLH

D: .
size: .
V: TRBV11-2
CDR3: ASSLRDLLGYT

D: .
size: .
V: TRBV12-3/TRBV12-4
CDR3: ASSRGRLPQH

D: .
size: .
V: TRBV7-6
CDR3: ASSLASPGKNTEAF

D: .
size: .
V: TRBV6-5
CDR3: ASSREMNTEAF

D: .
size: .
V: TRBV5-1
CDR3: ASSLNLEVAGTDTQY

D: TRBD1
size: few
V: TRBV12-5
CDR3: ASGFRQGANTEAF

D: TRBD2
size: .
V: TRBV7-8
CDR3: ASSLAGGPYEQF

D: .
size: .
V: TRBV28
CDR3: ASSLSEFPQH

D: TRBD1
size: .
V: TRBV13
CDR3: ASGRNTGGTNEKLF

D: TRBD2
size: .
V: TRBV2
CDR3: ASTGLAGGQETQY

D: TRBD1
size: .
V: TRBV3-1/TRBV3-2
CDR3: ASSQDAGGDYGYT

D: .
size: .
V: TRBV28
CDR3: ASRIEETQY

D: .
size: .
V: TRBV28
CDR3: ASSFVGTQNYGYT

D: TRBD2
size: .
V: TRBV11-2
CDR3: ASSFDSGSGRGETQY

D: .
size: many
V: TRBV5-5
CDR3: ASSFKGEDGNTIY

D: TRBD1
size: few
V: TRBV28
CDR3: ASGIGTGGTEAF

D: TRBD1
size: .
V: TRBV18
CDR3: ASSQETGGSTEAF

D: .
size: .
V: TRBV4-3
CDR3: ASSQDVAAGVEKLF

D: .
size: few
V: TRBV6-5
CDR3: ASSYLGTNEKLF

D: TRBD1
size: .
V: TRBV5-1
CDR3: ASKGQGVNTEAF

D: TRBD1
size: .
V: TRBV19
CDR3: ASSKDGQGAFNQPQH

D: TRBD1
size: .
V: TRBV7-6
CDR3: ASSPRTGPYEQY

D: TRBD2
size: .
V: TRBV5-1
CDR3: ASSTGTSGYTGELF

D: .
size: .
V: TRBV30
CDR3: AWSVGGTDYGYT

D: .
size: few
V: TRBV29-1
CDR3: SVSWGVQQPQH

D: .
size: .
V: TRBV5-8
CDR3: ASSFTRAATDIQY

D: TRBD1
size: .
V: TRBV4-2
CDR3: ASSQESGGYTGELF

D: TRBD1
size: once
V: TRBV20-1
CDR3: SAGDSYGYT

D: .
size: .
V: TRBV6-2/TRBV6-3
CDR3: ASSYYRPSEAF

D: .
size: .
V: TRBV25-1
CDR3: ASSGQGTGGYT

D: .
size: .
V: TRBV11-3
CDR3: ASSLGGNTEAF

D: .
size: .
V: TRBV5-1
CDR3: ASSFGSSNEKLF

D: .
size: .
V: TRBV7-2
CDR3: ASSWGGTSNQPQH

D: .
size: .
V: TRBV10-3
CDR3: AISETGKTYEQY

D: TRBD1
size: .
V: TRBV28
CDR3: ASKTTGTELYGYT

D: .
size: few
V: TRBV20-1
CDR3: SAQNTEAF

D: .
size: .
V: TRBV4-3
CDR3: ASSQGTGKLSQPQH

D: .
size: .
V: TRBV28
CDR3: ASRPGGSGGEAF

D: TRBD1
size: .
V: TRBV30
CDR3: ATEPRIRQGKAWGTEAF